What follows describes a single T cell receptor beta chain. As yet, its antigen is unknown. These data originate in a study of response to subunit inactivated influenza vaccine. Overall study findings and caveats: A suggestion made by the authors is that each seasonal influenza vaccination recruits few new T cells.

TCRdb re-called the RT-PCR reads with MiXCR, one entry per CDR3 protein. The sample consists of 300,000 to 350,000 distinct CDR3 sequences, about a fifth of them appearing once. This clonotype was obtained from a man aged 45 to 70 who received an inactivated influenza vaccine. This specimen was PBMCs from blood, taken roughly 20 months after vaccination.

CDR3 in DNA: TGCAGTGCTGAGGTCAGGGGGACCACAGATACGCAGTATTTT. It is translated as CSAEVRGTTDTQYF. J is TRBJ2-3 and V is TRBV20-1; 7 positions match TRBD1. Germline V gene sequence: CDR1 DFQATT, CDR2 SNEGSKA (reference sequence). The CDR3 runs 14 residues. The V and J ends lost 5 bases and 2 bases, in that order; junction bases with no gene match: 7.